What follows describes a single T cell receptor (beta chain). The antigen remains undetermined. This sample is part of a study of T cells expressing NK-cell markers. Background on the study: It was sorted CD3+CD56-NKG2C+, CD3+CD56+NKG2C- and CD3+CD56+NKG2C+ T cells that provided the TCR beta repertoires.

The CDR3 runs to 13 residues. Per the germline V gene, CDR1 is MNHEY and CDR2 is SVGEGT. TCRdb reanalyzed the 5' RACE reads, giving one entry per CDR3 protein sequence and no DNA. Listed are about 550,000 distinct CDR3 sequences; approximately 4% falls within the top ten. Study-wide results and caveats: Of the CD8+ T cells in five or six donors, roughly 1.0-7.0% belonged to dominant NKG2C+ clonotypes. These clonotypes additionally ranked first within the CD3+CD56-NKG2C+ fraction of a few donors.

Material for sequencing was blood T cells: a sorted CD56 or NKG2C T cell subset, CD4+ or CD8+ T cells, or bulk PBMC T cells (not recorded which). The chain is built from TRBV6-2 or TRBV6-3 and TRBJ2-1; the D gene TCRdb calls, TRBD1, cannot be checked with no DNA. The receptor was isolated from a man between 18 and 35 years old in good health. CDR3 sequence reads: CASSGREYNEQFF.